Following are 29 T cell receptor beta chains from one sample sequenced in a study of blood T cell repertoires in COVID-19. The assay was immunoSEQ multiplex PCR, and TCRdb's table has in-frame clones only and misses some. This sample has a few hundred thousand clones, with around 89% found just once. Sequenced: PBMCs or T cells enriched from blood (not recorded which). The origin of the receptors is a man aged 40-50 years who had recovered from COVID-19.

The rearrangement uses TRBV9 and TRBJ2-1, with TRBD1 matching over 8 bases. The CDR3 is 15 amino acids. Trimming took 0 bases from V and 6 from J; bases not matched to a gene: 5. Germline V CDR1 and CDR2: SGDLS, YYNGEE. CDR3 sequence: CASSVVTGGINEQFF. CDR3 DNA: TGTGCCAGCAGCGTAGTCACAGGGGGTATCAATGAGCAGTTCTTC.

The gene calls are TRBV7-2 and TRBJ2-1; possible D gene TRBD2, 6 bases. Germline CDR1 reads SGHTA; CDR2 reads FQGNSA. Trimming pared 7 bases from V and 4 bases from J, leaving 14 bases between. CDR3 length equals 14 residues. The CDR3 reads CASILSGPYNEQFF. CDR3 nucleotides: TGTGCCAGCATCCTTAGCGGACCTTACAATGAGCAGTTCTTC.

The chain is built from TRBV25-1 and TRBJ2-7; a possible D gene is TRBD1 (5 bases). The CDR3 is 15 residues long. Germline values: CDR1 MGHDK, CDR2 SYGVNS. V was shortened by 0 bases and J by 3 bases, with 12 bases between the two germline ends. The CDR3: CASSEYRGAVYEQYF. CDR3 DNA: TGTGCCAGCAGTGAATATAGGGGCGCGGTCTACGAGCAGTACTTC.

The chain couples TRBV11-2 to TRBJ2-1, with a possible D match to TRBD2 (5 bases). Germline V lookup: CDR1 SGHAT, CDR2 FQNNGV. CDR3 length equals 13 residues. V was cut by 5 bases and J by 7 bases, with 12 bases left in between. The CDR3 DNA follows: TGTGCCAGCAGCCCGGCTGGCGGGAATGAGCAGTTCTTC. Translating gives CASSPAGGNEQFF.

CDR3 bases: TGCGCCAGCAGCTTGGAACAGCTTAACTATGGCTACACCTTC. This gives the protein CASSLEQLNYGYTF. J is TRBJ1-2 and V is TRBV5-1; D is uncertain. Germline CDR1 is SGHRS and CDR2 is YFSETQ. The CDR3 has 14 amino acids. Trimming took off 0 bases at V and 1 base at J, with 7 bases between the two ends.

This clone showed up just a few times. The chain is built from TRBV2 and TRBJ1-5; 7 nucleotides line up with TRBD1. The V gene end was trimmed by 7 bases and the J gene end by 0 bases; junction bases not matched to a gene: 12. The CDR3 runs 17 residues. CDR1 and CDR2 from the germline V gene are SNHLY and FYNNEI. As DNA, the CDR3 is TGTGCCAGCACGCCGGGACAGAAGGTATATAGCAATCAGCCCCAGCATTTT. As protein: CASTPGQKVYSNQPQHF.

J is TRBJ1-4 and V is TRBV7-8; D may be TRBD1 (6 bases). Between the trimmed V and J ends, which lost 5 bases and 6 bases, there was a span of 19 bases. Germline assignment: CDR1 SGHVS and CDR2 FQNEAQ. The CDR3 covers 16 residues. CDR3: CASSSWGGATDEKLFF. The CDR3, as DNA: TGTGCCAGCAGCAGCTGGGGGGGGGCCACGGATGAAAAACTGTTTTTT. Filled out from reference TRBV7-8 and TRBJ1-4, the complete variable domain reads GAGVSQSPRYKVAKRGQDVALRCDPISGHVSLFWYQQALGQGPEFLTYFQNEAQLDKSGLPSDRFFAERPEGSVSTLKIQRTQQEDSAVYLCASSSWGGATDEKLFFGSGTQLSVL.

The chain joins TRBV5-1 to TRBJ2-5, with D perhaps matching TRBD2 (5 bases). The CDR3 totals 14 residues. The germline V and J ends were trimmed by 2 bases and 5 bases, with 13 bases remaining between them. In germline, CDR1 is SGHRS, CDR2 YFSETQ. CDR3 sequence (DNA): TGCGCCAGCAGCTTCGACGCTAGCATGGAGACCCAGTACTTC. It yields the protein CASSFDASMETQYF.

The chain carries TRBV29-1 and TRBJ2-1; 10 nucleotides align to TRBD1. V lost 5 bases, J lost 2 bases, and 3 bases stayed unmatched. Per germline, CDR1 SQVTM and CDR2 ANQGSEA. This CDR3 comprises 14 residues. The CDR3 spells CSVPTGGPYNEQFF. In nucleotides, the CDR3 is TGCAGCGTTCCGACAGGGGGCCCCTACAATGAGCAGTTCTTC.

The V and J genes are TRBV11-1 and TRBJ2-1; 12 positions match TRBD2. Germline V lookup: CDR1 SGHAT, CDR2 FQDESV (reference sequence). This CDR3 region has 16 residues. V lost 5 bases, J lost 7 bases, and 9 bases stayed unmatched. Written as DNA, the CDR3 is TGTGCCAGCAGCCACCTGACTAGCGGGAGTTGGAATGAGCAGTTCTTC. Amino acids: CASSHLTSGSWNEQFF.

The V and J genes are TRBV7-9 and TRBJ2-5; 13 nucleotides align to TRBD2. The ends lost 4 bases at V and 6 bases at J; junction bases unmatched: 8. The CDR3 has 16 amino acids. Germline V gene lookup returns CDR1 SEHNR and CDR2 FQNEAQ (reference sequence). CDR3 DNA: TGTGCCAGCAGCTCTATACGGACTAGCGGGGGTAAGACCCAGTACTTC. As protein: CASSSIRTSGGKTQYF.

The chain is built from TRBV24-1 and TRBJ1-5, with a tentative D call TRBD1 (6 bases). Per the germline V gene, CDR1 is KGHDR and CDR2 is SFDVKD. This CDR3 is built from 13 residues. V was cut by 7 bases and J by 3 bases, with 9 bases left in between. The CDR3 loop is CATSTGTNQPQHF. Here the CDR3 DNA reads TGTGCCACCAGCACAGGGACCAATCAGCCCCAGCATTTT.

This clone appeared once. This chain links TRBV7-9 with TRBJ1-2, with TRBD1 as a possible D gene (6 bases). With 5 bases removed from V and 6 bases from J, the gap between germline ends came to 22 bases. Germline V lookup: CDR1 SEHNR, CDR2 FQNEAQ (reference sequence). This CDR3 region has 16 residues. CDR3 DNA sequence: TGTGCCAGCAGCGCCTTTAGGGGGGGCCCAGGGGATGGCTACACCTTC. It is translated as CASSAFRGGPGDGYTF.

The rearrangement links TRBV6-5 to TRBJ2-7, with 7 bases matching TRBD1. In germline, CDR1 is MNHEY, CDR2 SVGAGI. V lost 7 bases, J lost 0 bases, and 6 bases stayed unmatched. This CDR3 is 14 amino acids long. Here the CDR3 reads CASTLDRSSYEQYF. CDR3 in DNA: TGTGCCAGCACCTTGGACAGGTCCTCCTACGAGCAGTACTTC.

J is TRBJ2-5 and V is TRBV15; the D is unclear. CDR3 length: 13 residues. The V gene's germline CDR1 is LNHNV and CDR2 YYDKDF (reference sequence). V lost 0 bases, J lost 4 bases, and 6 bases lay in between. In DNA, the CDR3 is TGTGCCACCAGCAGAGATCTAGGAGAGACCCAGTACTTC. Amino acid sequence: CATSRDLGETQYF.

V and J are TRBV13 and TRBJ1-2; no clear D gene. This CDR3 comprises 15 residues. Trimming shortened V by 2 bases and J by 0 bases, and 10 bases separated the two germline ends. CDR1 is PRHDT and CDR2 is FYEKMQ in the germline V gene (reference sequence). The CDR3: CASSLYREANYGYTF. Written as DNA, the CDR3 is TGTGCCAGCAGCTTATATCGGGAGGCTAACTATGGCTACACCTTC. The full variable domain, with the rest looked up from reference TRBV13 and TRBJ1-2, is AAGVIQSPRHLIKEKRETATLKCYPIPRHDTVYWYQQGPGQDPQFLISFYEKMQSDKGSIPDRFSAQQFSDYHSELNMSSLELGDSALYFCASSLYREANYGYTFGSGTRLTVV.

The chain joins TRBV18 to TRBJ2-5; D gene uncertain. The CDR3 totals 13 residues. V lost 2 bases and J 5 bases, leaving 9 bases between the germline ends. The V gene's germline CDR1 is KGHSH and CDR2 LQKENI. CDR3 in amino acids: CASSPLSGETQYF. The CDR3 nucleotides read TGTGCCAGCTCACCATTGTCCGGGGAGACCCAGTACTTC. The full variable domain, rest sourced from reference TRBV18 and TRBJ2-5, is NAGVMQNPRHLVRRRGQEARLRCSPMKGHSHVYWYRQLPEEGLKFMVYLQKENIIDESGMPKERFSAEFPKEGPSILRIQQVVRGDSAAYFCASSPLSGETQYFGPGTRLLVL.

The chain employs TRBV5-1 and TRBJ1-1, with 7 bases that match TRBD1. Germline CDR1 is SGHRS and CDR2 is YFSETQ. This CDR3 has 13 amino acids. Losses at the gene ends were 5 bases for V and 3 bases for J; bases not matched to a gene: 4. CDR3 residues: CASRGQGDTEAFF. For the CDR3, the DNA is TGCGCCAGCAGAGGGCAGGGGGACACTGAAGCTTTCTTT.

This clone was seen a few times. This chain joins TRBV7-2 and TRBJ2-7; 8 bases fit TRBD1. CDR3 length: 15 residues. The V gene's germline CDR1 is SGHTA and CDR2 FQGNSA. V gave up 7 bases and J gave up 2 bases; unmatched junction bases: 10. CDR3 sequence: CASTPGTGGAYEQYF. CDR3 sequence (DNA): TGTGCCAGCACCCCCGGGACAGGAGGGGCCTACGAGCAGTACTTC.

The J gene is TRBJ1-2, the V gene TRBV7-9; maybe TRBD1 (5 bases). Trimming cost V 4 bases and J 5 bases, with 17 bases left between them. Germline loops: CDR1 SEHNR, CDR2 FQNEAQ (reference sequence). This CDR3 spans 15 amino acids. CDR3 amino acids: CASSSARQGLYGYTF. The DNA of the CDR3 is TGTGCCAGCAGCTCCGCCCGGCAGGGCCTATATGGCTACACCTTC.

This clone was observed a single time. The V gene is TRBV24-1, the J gene TRBJ1-3; perhaps TRBD1 as D (6 bases). Germline V gene sequence: CDR1 KGHDR, CDR2 SFDVKD. The CDR3 length is 16 residues. The V gene lost 1 base and the J gene lost 0 bases, with 9 bases spanning the gap. Written as DNA, the CDR3 is TGTGCCACCAGTGATTTCAGGGGTTCCTCTGGAAACACCATATATTTT. Translating it yields CATSDFRGSSGNTIYF.

CDR3: CAWSKGGQGGNQPQHF. The CDR3 DNA sequence: TGTGCCTGGAGCAAAGGGGGACAGGGAGGGAATCAGCCCCAGCATTTT. The J gene is TRBJ1-5, the V gene TRBV30; TRBD1 aligns across 9 bases. Germline assignment: CDR1 GTSNPN and CDR2 SVGIG (reference sequence). The CDR3 has 16 residues. Losses at the gene ends were 3 bases for V and 4 bases for J; bases not matched to a gene: 10.

The chain carries TRBV5-4 and TRBJ2-3; 9 bases fit TRBD2. The germline gives CDR1 SGHNT, CDR2 YYREEE (reference sequence). The length of the CDR3 is 15 residues. V lost 4 bases and J lost 3; bases outside the gene matches: 6. Here the CDR3 DNA reads TGTGCCAGCAGCCCTCTGCGGGAGGGGACAGATACGCAGTATTTT. It specifies CASSPLREGTDTQYF.

The chain recombines TRBV5-5 with TRBJ1-5; no definite D call. Germline V gene sequence: CDR1 SGHKS, CDR2 YYEKEE (reference sequence). Trimming took off 2 bases at V and 0 bases at J, with 6 bases between the two ends. The length of the CDR3 is 14 residues. The CDR3, as DNA: TGTGCCAGCAGCTTCGGTAATAGCAATCAGCCCCAGCATTTT. Its protein is CASSFGNSNQPQHF.

The chain links TRBV6-5 to TRBJ2-1; 9 bases match TRBD1. This CDR3 has 15 amino acids. The germline CDR1 and CDR2 sequences are MNHEY and SVGAGI. The V gene end was trimmed by 7 bases and the J gene end by 7 bases; junction bases not matched to a gene: 11. The CDR3 sequence is CASTLGTGRWNEQFF. The DNA of the CDR3 is TGTGCCAGCACTTTGGGGACAGGGAGGTGGAATGAGCAGTTCTTC.

The chain employs TRBV19 and TRBJ1-5, with D maybe TRBD1 (6 bases). CDR1 and CDR2 (germline): LNHDA, SQIVND (reference sequence). Trimming removed 6 bases from V and 2 bases from J, with 17 bases in between. CDR3 length: 16 residues. The CDR3 region is CASSHVQGLGNQPQHF. DNA of the CDR3: TGTGCCAGTAGCCACGTACAGGGCTTGGGCAATCAGCCCCAGCATTTT.

As to this clone: The junction departs from the called germline gene at one end, perhaps through a read error. The J gene is TRBJ1-1, the V gene TRBV4-1, with 9 bases aligning to TRBD1. This CDR3 is built from 16 residues. The germline V gene encodes CDR1 MGHRA and CDR2 YSYEKL. This CDR3 is CASSQPDRGRNAEAFF. The CDR3 bases are TGCGCCAGCAGCCAGCCGGACAGGGGACGGAACGCTGAAGCTTTCTTT.

The chain uses TRBV2 and TRBJ1-1; TRBD1 is a possible D gene (6 bases). Germline lookup yields CDR1 SNHLY and CDR2 FYNNEI. There are 12 residues in the CDR3. Trimming removed 6 bases from V and 5 bases from J, with 10 bases in between. In DNA form, the CDR3 reads TGTGCCAGCAGGTGGGGGCGTACTGAAGCTTTCTTT. Its translation: CASRWGRTEAFF.

J is TRBJ2-7 and V is TRBV11-3, with D unclear. This CDR3 comprises 13 residues. V lost 0 bases, J lost 4 bases, and 7 bases lay in between. Looked up from germline, CDR1 is SGHNT and CDR2 is YENEEA. DNA for the CDR3: TGTGCCAGCAGCTTAGACGGCAGGTACGAGCAGTACTTC. Its translation: CASSLDGRYEQYF.